This T cell receptor (beta chain) was obtained from a study of blood T cell repertoires in COVID-19. Study overall: The analysed material was cDNA or gDNA that came from T cells, B-cell-depleted T cells, or PBMCs.

From germline, CDR1 is LNHNV and CDR2 YYDKDF (reference sequence). V shed 5 bases, J shed 7 bases, and the junction held 13 bases outside the gene matches. This CDR3 has 16 residues. Assay used: immunoSEQ multiplex PCR; TCRdb lists only in-frame clones, some missing. The data hold over 35,000 clones, with roughly 80% observed a single time. Material for sequencing was peripheral blood. V gene TRBV15 combines with J gene TRBJ1-4; 7 nucleotides align to TRBD1. This receptor was obtained from a man aged 60 to 75 with active COVID-19. CDR3 nucleotides: TGTGCCACCAGCTTTACTGAACCGGGACAGAGTGAAAAACTGTTTTTT. It codes for CATSFTEPGQSEKLFF.